This TCR beta chain was obtained from a study of T cells expressing NK-cell markers. The overall study: Eight donors were sequenced, seven testing HCMV-seropositive and one testing seronegative.

The CDR3 runs to 15 residues. Germline loops: CDR1 ENHRY, CDR2 SYGVKD. With respect to this clonotype: Its specificity is not known.

TCRdb processed the 5' RACE reads again and assigns one entry to each CDR3 protein, with no DNA. Its clone listing holds approximately 150,000 distinct CDR3 sequences. Points from the study as a whole: Of the CD8+ T cells in five or six donors, about 1.0-7.0% belonged to dominant NKG2C+ clonotypes. It remained uncertain whether the expanded NKG2C+ T cell clones were specific for HCMV antigens. A handful of donors likewise had their CD3+CD56-NKG2C+ fraction led by these clonotypes.

V usage is TRBV10-3 and J usage is TRBJ2-2; TCRdb picks TRBD1, but there is no DNA to check that call. This sequence was found in a woman aged 18-69 years in good health. The sequencing sample was made of blood T cells: a sorted CD56 or NKG2C T cell subset, CD4+ or CD8+ T cells, or bulk PBMC T cells (not recorded which). The CDR3 reads CAISAQGTNTGELFF.